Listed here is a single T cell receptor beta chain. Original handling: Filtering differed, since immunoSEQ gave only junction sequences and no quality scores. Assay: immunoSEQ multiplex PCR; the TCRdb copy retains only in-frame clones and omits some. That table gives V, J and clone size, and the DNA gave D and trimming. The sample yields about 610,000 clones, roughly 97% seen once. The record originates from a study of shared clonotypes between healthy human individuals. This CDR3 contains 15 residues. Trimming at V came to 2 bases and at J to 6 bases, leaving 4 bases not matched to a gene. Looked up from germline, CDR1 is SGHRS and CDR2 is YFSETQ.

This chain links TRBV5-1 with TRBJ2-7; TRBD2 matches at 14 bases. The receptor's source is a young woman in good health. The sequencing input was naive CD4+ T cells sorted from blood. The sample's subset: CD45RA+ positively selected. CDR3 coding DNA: TGCGCCAGCAGCTTATACGGACTAGCGGGAGGCGAGCAGTACTTC. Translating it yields CASSLYGLAGGEQYF.